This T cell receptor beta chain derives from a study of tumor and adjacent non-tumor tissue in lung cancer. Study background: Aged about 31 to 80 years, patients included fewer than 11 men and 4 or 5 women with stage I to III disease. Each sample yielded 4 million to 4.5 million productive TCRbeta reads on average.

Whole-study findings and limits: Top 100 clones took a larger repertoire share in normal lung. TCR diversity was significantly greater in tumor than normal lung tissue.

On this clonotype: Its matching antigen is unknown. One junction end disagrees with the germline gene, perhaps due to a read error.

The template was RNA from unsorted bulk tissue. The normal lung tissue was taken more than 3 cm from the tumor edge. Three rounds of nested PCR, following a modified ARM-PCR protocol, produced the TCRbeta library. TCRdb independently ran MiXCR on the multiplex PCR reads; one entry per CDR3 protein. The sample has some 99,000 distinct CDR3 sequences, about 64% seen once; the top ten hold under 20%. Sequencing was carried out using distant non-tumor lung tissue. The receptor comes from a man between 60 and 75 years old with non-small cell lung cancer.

CDR3 sequence reads: CASGQDKSSGSYEQYF. The CDR3 DNA sequence: TGCGCCAGCGGCCAAGATAAGTCTAGCGGGAGTTACGAGCAGTACTTC. This rearrangement joins TRBV4-3 to TRBJ2-7; TRBD2 matches at 10 bases. Germline-derived CDR1 and CDR2 are LGHNA and YSLEER. The CDR3 is made up of 16 amino acids.